This T cell receptor beta chain comes out of a study of blood T cell repertoires in COVID-19. Across the whole study: COVID-19 samples, acute and convalescent, were from the United States, Italy and Spain. Sources were T cells, B-cell-depleted T cells, or PBMCs; the material itself was cDNA or gDNA.

This CDR3 has 18 amino acids. V was clipped by 3 bases and J by 5 bases; unmatched bases: 12. Germline-derived CDR1 and CDR2 are SGHNT and YENEEA. In the source study's methods: Reference gene primer amplification in the assay estimated nucleated cell counts. Profiling relied on immunoSEQ multiplex PCR, and the TCRdb table lists in-frame clones only, not all of them. V, J and clone size derive from that table, while D and trimming were established from the DNA sequence. The sample shows around 250,000 clones, less than 85% of them seen only once. This clone has more than one count but fewer than ten. The TCR comes from a young woman with acute or convalescent COVID-19. Source material: peripheral blood. This sequence joins TRBV11-3 and TRBJ2-5; 13 nucleotides match TRBD2. The CDR3 DNA reads as TGTGCCAGCAGCTTTTTGGGGGGGACTAGCGGGAATGGCGAGACCCAGTACTTC. Protein product: CASSFLGGTSGNGETQYF.